This note documents a single T cell receptor (beta chain) sequence. Germline values: CDR1 SGHDT, CDR2 YYEEEE. V lost 8 bases to trimming and J lost 7 bases; unmatched junction nucleotides: 14. The CDR3 covers 15 residues. Libraries were prepared by immunoSEQ multiplex PCR; TCRdb keeps only in-frame clonotypes and omits some of them. The top ten clones hold approximately 14% of a sample with about 81,000 clones, under 85% of them seen once. The data were obtained in a study of blood T cell repertoires in COVID-19. Study-level information: Acute-phase and convalescent COVID-19 samples originated in the United States, Italy and Spain.

This chain links TRBV5-6 with TRBJ2-1; the match to TRBD1 covers 8 bases. This receptor was taken from a human donor in a cohort sampled during active COVID-19. Material: peripheral blood. In nucleotides, the CDR3 is TGTGCCAGTCAACTTTACCAGGGGGCGAGGAATGAGCAGTTCTTC. Protein sequence: CASQLYQGARNEQFF.